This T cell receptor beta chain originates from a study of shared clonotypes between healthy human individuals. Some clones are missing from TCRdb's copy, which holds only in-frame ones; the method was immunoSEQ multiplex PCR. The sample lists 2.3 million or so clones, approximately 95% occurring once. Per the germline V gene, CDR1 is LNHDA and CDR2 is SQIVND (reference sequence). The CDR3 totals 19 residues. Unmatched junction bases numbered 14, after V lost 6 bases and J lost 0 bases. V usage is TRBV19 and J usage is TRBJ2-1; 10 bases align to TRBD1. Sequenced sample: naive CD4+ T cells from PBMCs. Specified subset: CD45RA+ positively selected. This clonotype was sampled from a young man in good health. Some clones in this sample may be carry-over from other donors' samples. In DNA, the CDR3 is TGTGCCAGTAGCAGTTACGGGACAGGGGCGCCTAGCTCCTACAATGAGCAGTTCTTC. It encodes CASSSYGTGAPSSYNEQFF.